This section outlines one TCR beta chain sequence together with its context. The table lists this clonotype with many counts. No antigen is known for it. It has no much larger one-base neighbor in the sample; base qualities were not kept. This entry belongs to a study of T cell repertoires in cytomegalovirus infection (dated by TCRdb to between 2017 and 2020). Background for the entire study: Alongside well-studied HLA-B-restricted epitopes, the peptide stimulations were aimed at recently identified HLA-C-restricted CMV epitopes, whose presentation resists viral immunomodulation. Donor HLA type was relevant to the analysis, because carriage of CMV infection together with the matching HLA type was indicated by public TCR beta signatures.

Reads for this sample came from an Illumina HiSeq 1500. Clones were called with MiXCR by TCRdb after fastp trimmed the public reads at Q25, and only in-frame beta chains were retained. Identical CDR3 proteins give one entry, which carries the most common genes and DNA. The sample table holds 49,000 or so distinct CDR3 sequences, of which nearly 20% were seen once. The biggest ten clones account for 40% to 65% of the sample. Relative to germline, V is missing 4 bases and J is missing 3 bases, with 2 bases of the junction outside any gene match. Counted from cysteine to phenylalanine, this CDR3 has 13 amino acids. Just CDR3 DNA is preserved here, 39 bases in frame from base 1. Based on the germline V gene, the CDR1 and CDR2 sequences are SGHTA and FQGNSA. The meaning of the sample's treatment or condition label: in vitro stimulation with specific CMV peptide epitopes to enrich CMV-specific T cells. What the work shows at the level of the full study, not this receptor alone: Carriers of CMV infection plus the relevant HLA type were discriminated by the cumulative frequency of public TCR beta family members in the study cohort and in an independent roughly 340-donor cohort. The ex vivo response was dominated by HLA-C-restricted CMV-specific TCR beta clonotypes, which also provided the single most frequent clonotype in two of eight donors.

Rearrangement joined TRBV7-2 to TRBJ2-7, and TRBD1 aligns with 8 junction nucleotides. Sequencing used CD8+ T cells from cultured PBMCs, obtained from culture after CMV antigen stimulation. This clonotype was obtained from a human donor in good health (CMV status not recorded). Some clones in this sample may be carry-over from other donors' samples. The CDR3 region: CASSYTGGYEQYF. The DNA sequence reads TGTGCCAGCAGCTACACAGGGGGCTACGAGCAGTACTTC. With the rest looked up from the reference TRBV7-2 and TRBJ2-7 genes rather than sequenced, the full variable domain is GAGVSQSPSNKVTEKGKDVELRCDPISGHTALYWYRQSLGQGLEFLIYFQGNSAPDKSGLPSDRFSAERTGGSVSTLTIQRTQQEDSAVYLCASSYTGGYEQYFGPGTRLTVT.